This entry concerns a single TCR beta chain. Its antigen is not known. V was trimmed by 5 bases and J by 7 bases, leaving 11 bases between them. The germline CDR1 and CDR2 sequences are SGHTA and FQGTGA. This CDR3 contains 13 residues. The study defined stable Graves' hyperthyroidism as no ophthalmopathy progression within 18 months. Pregnant or lactating patients were excluded, as were those with uncontrolled infection or other autoimmune disease. This specimen belongs to a study of T cells in Graves' hyperthyroidism and ophthalmopathy. Study-level findings and limits: Through a model of 13 V-J features, ophthalmopathy was separated from stable hyperthyroidism. Expanded thyroid clonotypes (above 0.001) were mostly also found in blood.

RNA transcripts served as the template for amplifying TCR beta CDR3 regions. An initial round of RT-PCR targeting the TCR CDR3 relied on the HTBI primer set. Each CDR3 protein gets one entry after TCRdb re-called the multiplex PCR reads with MiXCR. The table records under 400,000 distinct CDR3 sequences, roughly a fifth of them present only once. Sample: blood. V gene TRBV7-3 combines with J gene TRBJ2-2; no definite D call. This TCR was recovered from a woman aged 45-65 years with Graves' hyperthyroidism. For the CDR3, the DNA is TGTGCCAGCAGCCCCGCAATGGGCGGGGAGCTGTTTTTT. Translating it yields CASSPAMGGELFF.